This T cell receptor (beta chain) was identified during a study of control samples from healthy donors and cancer patients. Only in-frame clones appear in the TCRdb table, and some are missing; sequencing was by immunoSEQ multiplex PCR. This table holds approximately 140,000 clones, approximately 92% found once. Trimming pared 4 bases from V and 5 bases from J, leaving 8 bases between. Germline V gene sequence: CDR1 SEHNR, CDR2 FQNEAQ (reference sequence). The CDR3 covers 12 residues. The receptor was isolated from a man aged 25-45 years in good health. The V gene is TRBV7-9, the J gene TRBJ1-1; no firm D call. The sequenced material came from blood. CDR3 nucleotide sequence: TGTGCCAGCAGCTGGACGGGAACTGAAGCTTTCTTT. Its translation is CASSWTGTEAFF.